This is a list of T cell receptor beta chains from one sample in a study of blood T cell repertoires in COVID-19. Repertoires were generated with immunoSEQ multiplex PCR, while TCRdb's copy carries only in-frame clones and drops some. This sample yields under 25,000 clones, of which about 88% are seen a single time; around 11% belongs to the top ten. The specimen sequenced was peripheral blood. The receptors were sampled from a human donor in a cohort sampled during active COVID-19. The donor label of this sample is uncertain. Both conserved end residues are part of each CDR3. A D gene is named only where the DNA matches it firmly. Clone size, where shown, is once, few, many, or a class for clones that have expanded.

TRBV6-5	TRBJ2-7	TRBD1	NA	TGTGCCAGCGGGCAATCCGGGACAGGGGACTACGAGCAGTACTTC	CASGQSGTGDYEQYF
TRBV4-2	TRBJ2-2	TRBD1	NA	TGTGCCAGCAGCCATCTCTCCGGGACAGAGTACGGGGAGCTGTTTTTT	CASSHLSGTEYGELFF
TRBV29-1	TRBJ2-2	NA	NA	TGCAGCGCCCGGGGGGCCTATAGCACCGGGGAGCTGTTTTTT	CSARGAYSTGELFF
TRBV5-1	TRBJ1-2	TRBD1	once	TGCGCCAGCAGCGGGACAGGGGCCGTCTATGGCTACACCTTC	CASSGTGAVYGYTF
TRBV28	TRBJ2-1	TRBD2	NA	TGTGCCAGCAGTACCTTGACTAGCGGGGTCAATGAGCAGTTCTTC	CASSTLTSGVNEQFF
TRBV5-1	TRBJ2-7	NA	NA	TGCGCCAGCAGCTTCCGCAGCGGCGAGCAGTACTTC	CASSFRSGEQYF
TRBV29-1	TRBJ2-7	TRBD2	NA	TGCAGCGTTGAAAAAGCGGGAGGGCTAGGTAACGAGCAGTACTTC	CSVEKAGGLGNEQYF
TRBV7-9	TRBJ1-5	TRBD1	NA	TGTGCCAGCAGCTTCACGGGACAGGGACTCACTCAGCCCCAGCATTTT	CASSFTGQGLTQPQHF
TRBV5-4	TRBJ2-3	TRBD2	NA	TGTGCCAGCAGCTTGTTGCGGGGGGGGAACACAGATACGCAGTATTTT	CASSLLRGGNTDTQYF
TRBV3-1/TRBV3-2	TRBJ2-7	NA	once	TGTGCCAGCAGTCAAAGGCAGGGTGGCGAGCAGTACTTC	CASSQRQGGEQYF
TRBV5-1	TRBJ1-1	TRBD1	NA	TGCGCCAGTAGCGTGGGGACAGGGAACACTGAAGCTTTCTTT	CASSVGTGNTEAFF
TRBV11-2	TRBJ2-7	TRBD1	NA	TGTGCCAGCAGCTCCAATCCAGGGGGTACCTACGAGCAGTACTTC	CASSSNPGGTYEQYF
TRBV9	TRBJ2-7	NA	NA	TGTGCCAGCAGCGTAGAAGTCGGTTACGAGCAGTACTTC	CASSVEVGYEQYF
TRBV7-2	TRBJ1-2	NA	NA	TGTGCCAGCAGCCTCGGTGTCGGGGGAAGGGGCTACACCTTC	CASSLGVGGRGYTF
TRBV19	TRBJ1-4	NA	NA	TGTGCCAGTAGTTTGTCCGTTAATGAAAAACTGTTTTTT	CASSLSVNEKLFF
TRBV30	TRBJ2-7	TRBD1	NA	TGTGCCTGGAGCGCGAACAGGGGCCGCGAGCAGTACTTC	CAWSANRGREQYF
TRBV19	TRBJ1-2	TRBD1	NA	TGTGCCAGTACCCGGAGACAGGGAGGCTATGGCTACACCTTC	CASTRRQGGYGYTF
TRBV29-1	TRBJ2-5	NA	NA	TGCAGCGTTGGGGGGACACGGGGATATCAAGAGACCCAGTACTTC	CSVGGTRGYQETQYF
TRBV5-6	TRBJ2-7	TRBD2	NA	TGTGCCAGCTGCAGGGGACTAGCGGCCTACGAGCAGTACTTC	CASCRGLAAYEQYF
TRBV10-2	TRBJ1-5	NA	once	TGCGCCAGCAGTGAACACGAGGGTCAGCCCCAGCATTTT	CASSEHEGQPQHF
TRBV5-1	TRBJ1-1	TRBD1	NA	TGCGCCAGCAACGACAGGGGGAACACTGAAGCTTTCTTT	CASNDRGNTEAFF
TRBV11-2	TRBJ1-2	NA	once	TGTGCCAGCAGCTTAGGGAGCACTAACTATGGCTACACCTTC	CASSLGSTNYGYTF
TRBV5-4	TRBJ2-1	NA	NA	TGTGCCAGCAGCCCAATCACCTACAATGAGCAGTTCTTC	CASSPITYNEQFF
TRBV7-8	TRBJ1-2	NA	NA	TGTGCCAGCAGCTCGCTTGGGTTCAGGGCGGTTAACTATGGCTACACCTTC	CASSSLGFRAVNYGYTF
TRBV7-3	TRBJ2-7	TRBD2	NA	TGTGCCAGCAGCTTAAATCCTAGCGGGATGAACGAGCAGTACTTC	CASSLNPSGMNEQYF
TRBV18	TRBJ2-1	TRBD2	once	TGTGCCAGCTCACCAAGGTTTGGTGGAGGACTAGCGGGAGTTGAGCAGTTCTTC	CASSPRFGGGLAGVEQFF
TRBV3-1/TRBV3-2	TRBJ2-3	NA	NA	TGTGCCAGCAGCCCCGACTTTACCCGTACGCAGTATTTT	CASSPDFTRTQYF
TRBV6-5	TRBJ2-1	TRBD2	once	TGTGCCAGTCATTCCGGGGGGGCGAATAGCAATGAGCAGTTCTTC	CASHSGGANSNEQFF
TRBV10-3	TRBJ2-1	TRBD2	NA	TGTGCCATCAGAGATCTAGCGGCCTACAATGAGCAGTTCTTC	CAIRDLAAYNEQFF
TRBV28	TRBJ2-7	NA	NA	TGTGCCAGCAGGCCGACGGGGGCGGGAGTTCGCGAGCAGTACTTC	CASRPTGAGVREQYF
TRBV28	TRBJ2-1	NA	NA	TGTGCCAGCAGTTCCCCTTCGGCTAGCGTATTTTCATATGAGCAGTTCTTC	CASSSPSASVFSYEQFF
TRBV21-1	TRBJ2-4	NA	few	TGTGCCAGCAGCAAAGCAGCGGGGCTAGCCAAAAACATTCAGTACTTC	CASSKAAGLAKNIQYF
TRBV19	TRBJ1-6	NA	NA	TGTGCCAGTAGTAAGCGGTCCGGGGGAGTCGATAATTCACCCCTCCACTTT	CASSKRSGGVDNSPLHF
TRBV5-1	TRBJ2-4	TRBD1	NA	TGCGCCAGCAGCTTGGCAGGGGGCAAAGCCAAAAACATTCAGTACTTC	CASSLAGGKAKNIQYF
TRBV6-2/TRBV6-3	TRBJ2-5	TRBD2	NA	TGTGCCAGCAGTTACGGTCGAAGACTAGCGCTACAAGAGACCCAGTACTTC	CASSYGRRLALQETQYF
TRBV7-3	TRBJ2-1	TRBD2	NA	TGTGCCAGCAGTCCCCGGACTAGCGTTCGCAATGAGCAGTTCTTC	CASSPRTSVRNEQFF
TRBV28	TRBJ1-3	NA	NA	TGTGCCAGCAGGCCAGGTTTGAATGGAAACACCATATATTTT	CASRPGLNGNTIYF
TRBV6-6	TRBJ2-7	TRBD2	NA	TGTGCCAGCACCCCCGGGAGGAAGGGGACGTCAGACGAGCAGTACTTC	CASTPGRKGTSDEQYF
TRBV7-8	TRBJ2-7	NA	NA	TGTGCCAGCACCCCGGGACACCACCCCTACGAGCAGTACTTC	CASTPGHHPYEQYF
TRBV6-1	TRBJ2-7	NA	once	TGTGCCAGCAGGGGGGCCGGGCTAGAATGGGAGCAGTACTTC	CASRGAGLEWEQYF
TRBV7-9	TRBJ1-2	TRBD1	NA	TGTGCCAGCAGCTCCACAGGGGATCTTAGGGACTATGGCTACACCTTC	CASSSTGDLRDYGYTF
TRBV27	TRBJ2-7	TRBD2	once	TGTGCCAGCAGGGGACTGGCGGGAGGCTACGAGCAGTACTTC	CASRGLAGGYEQYF
TRBV11-3	TRBJ2-3	TRBD1	NA	TGTGCCAGCAGCTTTGGCAGGGGGACAGATACGCAGTATTTT	CASSFGRGTDTQYF
TRBV7-9	TRBJ1-2	TRBD1	NA	TGTGCCAGCAGCTCCCATGGACAGGGAAACGATGGCTACACCTTC	CASSSHGQGNDGYTF
TRBV19	TRBJ1-1	NA	NA	TGTGCCAGTTCTTTCCAGGGTCGCGACACTGAAGCTTTCTTT	CASSFQGRDTEAFF
TRBV10-3	TRBJ1-3	TRBD1	few	TGTGCCATCAGTGACACGACAGGGGGCGGGAACACCATATATTTT	CAISDTTGGGNTIYF
TRBV9	TRBJ2-7	TRBD2	few	TGTGCCAGCAGCGTCAGCGGGAGTTCGAATTACGAGCAGTACTTC	CASSVSGSSNYEQYF
TRBV5-4	TRBJ2-1	TRBD2	NA	TGTGCCAGCAGCTCGGGCAAGCGGGAGCGTCACAATGAGCAGTTCTTC	CASSSGKRERHNEQFF